This T cell receptor (beta chain) was captured by sequencing in a study of T cell responses to AZD1222 COVID-19 vaccine. TCRdb's table, derived via immunoSEQ multiplex PCR, lists solely in-frame clones and lacks some. The repertoire table contains some 150,000 clones. V lost 5 bases and J 2 bases, leaving 13 bases between the germline ends. Germline loops: CDR1 KGHSH, CDR2 LQKENI. The CDR3 runs to 14 residues. The sequenced material came from peripheral blood. The TCR was taken from an adult in good health. This chain links TRBV18 with TRBJ2-7, with D possibly being TRBD1 (5 bases). As DNA, the CDR3 is TGTGCCAGCTCATATCAGGGTTCTGCCTACGAGCAGTACTTC. This sequence encodes CASSYQGSAYEQYF.